This T cell receptor beta chain emerged from a study of beta chain features in type 1 diabetes (dated by TCRdb to the late 2010s). Turning to the overall study: No differences in mean age, gender distribution, total cell number or subset yield were found between patients and healthy donors. A total of 100 million to 110 million sorted cells were examined across all samples, and a strong correlation was observed between cell number per subset and RNA yield. The study compared TCRB repertoires of sorted circulating CD4+ T cell subsets between recently diagnosed type 1 diabetes patients and matched healthy donors. Regulatory and stem cell-like memory subsets were isolated from only 8 patients and roughly eight healthy donors, whereas naive and central memory subsets came from all 30 or so donors. What the research found in general, with its limitations: Because cDNA was sequenced instead of genomic DNA, highly expressing activated cells could be over-represented, though the groups showed no difference in activation or CD3 levels. Because small numbers of individuals were included in the HLA sub-analyses, any influence of HLA type on TCRB rearrangement was left unresolved. At VDJ recombination sites, type 1 diabetes patients had fewer insertions and more deleted nucleotides, which implies abnormalities in thymic rearrangement. The naive, central memory and regulatory TCRB repertoires appeared to resemble one another more closely among patients than among healthy donors. A moderate but significant shortening of TCRB CDR3 length was observed in type 1 diabetes patients in all four CD4+ subsets. PCR might favor shorter templates, but patient and control samples were amplified and corrected together, so any skew would affect both groups equally.

The CDR1 and CDR2 encoded by the germline V gene are KGHSH and LQKENI. The CDR3, cysteine through phenylalanine, is 17 amino acids long. The entry retains the CDR3 DNA only, 51 bases that are in frame from base 1. Trimming accounts for 3 bases at V and 4 bases at J, while the number of junction bases matched to no gene is 8. A word on this clone: Its cognate antigen has yet to be identified. No base-level quality is on record; no much larger clone is a single base apart.

Each donor gave one peripheral blood draw, roughly 110 mL on average, collected into heparinised tubes. Naive, central memory, regulatory and stem cell-like memory CD4+ T cells were sorted on a BD FACSAria II using a panel including CD45RO, CCR7, CD25, CD127, CD95 and CD27. A purity above 95% was achieved for all sorted populations. Right away, PBMCs were isolated by Lymphoprep density gradient centrifugation and were stained directly, with no culture step. So that batch effects would be minimized, each experiment stained and sorted samples in pairs, pairing one healthy donor with one patient. The entire isolated RNA was reverse transcribed using the High Capacity cDNA Reverse Transcription Kit, and thus expressed TCRB transcripts were sequenced. Deep immunoSEQ sequencing was performed on naive, central memory and regulatory T cell samples, with an average of around 3.4 million total reads per sample. Sorted cells were lysed in RLT buffer, and RNA was extracted using DNase-treated RNeasy Micro or Mini kits according to cell number. Each cell subset was processed on its own to prevent cross-contamination, while patient and healthy donor samples were processed together. TCRB sequences were amplified from cDNA with the immunoSEQ multiplex PCR, producing 87-bp fragments spanning the CDR3 region. The amplicons were sequenced using the Illumina HiSeq platform. On the authors' methods: PCR bias was corrected computationally using synthetic template baselines, and reads within Hamming distance 2 were collapsed, with unmergeable singletons discarded. By aligning reads against IMGT, V, D and J genes, CDR3 length, and insertions or deletions at six rearrangement sites were assigned. Within each subset, clonotype counts were normalized to sorted cell number, after which true diversity and Gini coefficients were computed with the tcR R package. Repertoire sharing was quantified using the overlap coefficient calculated on TCRB nucleotide sequences. Out-of-frame TCRB sequences from naive cells were analyzed to stand in for the pre-selection repertoire. In its TCRdb copy, this immuneACCESS table keeps in-frame sequences only and misses some clones. Where compared with another copy, unresolved V genes explain less than half of these, and the others have no known cause. The DNA gave D and trimming, while V, J and clone size come from that table. This sample is represented by hundreds of thousands of clones; about a sixth of them were singletons. The ten biggest clones cover around 0.02% of the sample.

The source of this sequence is a woman aged 18-29 years in good health. The sample taken for sequencing was naive CD4+ T cells from blood. The meaning of the sample's cell subset or site label: true naive CD4+ T cells. The V and J segments used are TRBV18 and TRBJ2-2, with 10 junctional bases fitting TRBD2. The nucleotide sequence is TGTGCCAGCTCACCGGACGGAAGCGGGAGGGCCACCGGGGAGCTGTTTTTT. It codes for CASSPDGSGRATGELFF.